This T cell receptor beta chain was profiled in a study of CD8 T cells in Susac syndrome. CD8+ and CD4+ blood T cells underwent TCR beta sequencing. The multiple sclerosis control group comprised treatment-naive patients with stable or active relapsing-remitting disease. The RNA input was roughly 0.45 to 1 ug, and it was reverse transcribed with random hexamers. The amplification used immunoSEQ multiplex PCR on TCR beta CDR3; it spanned 54 Vbeta and 13 Jbeta. TCRdb redid the calling of the immunoSEQ multiplex PCR reads with MiXCR, one entry per CDR3 protein. The data show almost 450,000 distinct CDR3 sequences, around 83% seen once. Germline V lookup: CDR1 MGHRA, CDR2 YSYEKL. The CDR3 extends over 13 amino acids. V was pared by 0 bases and J by 8 bases, with 11 bases between.

Sequencing was performed on CD8+ T cells from PBMCs. The genes are TRBV4-1 and TRBJ2-7; D is unresolved. The TCR sequence derives from a human donor with multiple sclerosis. The CDR3 loop reads CASSQDNSWQQYF. The CDR3, as DNA: TGCGCCAGCAGCCAAGATAACAGTTGGCAGCAGTACTTC.